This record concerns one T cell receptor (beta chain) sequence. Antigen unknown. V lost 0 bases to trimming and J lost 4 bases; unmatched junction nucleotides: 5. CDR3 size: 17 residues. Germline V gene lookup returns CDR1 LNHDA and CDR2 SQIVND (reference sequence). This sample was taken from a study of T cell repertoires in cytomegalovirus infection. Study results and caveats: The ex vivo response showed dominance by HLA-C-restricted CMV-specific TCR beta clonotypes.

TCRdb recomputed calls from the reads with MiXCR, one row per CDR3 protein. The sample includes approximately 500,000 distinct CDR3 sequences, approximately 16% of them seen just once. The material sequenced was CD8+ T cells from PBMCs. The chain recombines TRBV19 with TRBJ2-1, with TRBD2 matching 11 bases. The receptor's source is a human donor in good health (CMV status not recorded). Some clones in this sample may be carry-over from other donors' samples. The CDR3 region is CASSIDALAGGYNEQFF. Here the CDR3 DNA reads TGTGCCAGTAGTATAGACGCCCTAGCGGGAGGATACAATGAGCAGTTCTTC.